These 9 T cell receptor beta chains originate from one sample sequenced in a study of blood T cell repertoires in COVID-19. Sequencing was performed with immunoSEQ multiplex PCR; in TCRdb, only in-frame clones are kept and a portion is missing. Here the sample spans some 320,000 clones, around 86% being singletons. Sequencing was performed on PBMCs or T cells enriched from blood (not recorded which). These TCRs come from a man between 60 and 70 years old who had recovered from COVID-19.

The rearrangement joins TRBV18 to TRBJ2-2, with a weak D call TRBD1 (5 bases). This CDR3 is 15 amino acids long. The germline V gene has CDR1 KGHSH and CDR2 LQKENI. With 1 base removed from V and 2 bases from J, the gap between germline ends came to 8 bases. The CDR3 spells CASSPLQGNTGELFF. In DNA, the CDR3 is TGTGCCAGCTCACCACTGCAGGGTAACACCGGGGAGCTGTTTTTT. The full variable domain, rest sourced from reference TRBV18 and TRBJ2-2, is NAGVMQNPRHLVRRRGQEARLRCSPMKGHSHVYWYRQLPEEGLKFMVYLQKENIIDESGMPKERFSAEFPKEGPSILRIQQVVRGDSAAYFCASSPLQGNTGELFFGEGSRLTVL.

The gene calls are TRBV6-1 and TRBJ2-5, with D possibly matching TRBD1 (6 bases). Germline V gene sequence: CDR1 MNHNS, CDR2 SASEGT. The CDR3 is made up of 15 amino acids. Trimming stripped 2 bases from V and 1 base from J, with 11 bases between. The CDR3 bases are TGTGCCAGCAGTGAAATGCTAGGGGGCCAAGAGACCCAGTACTTC. Protein sequence: CASSEMLGGQETQYF.

The chain combines TRBV28 with TRBJ1-6; no reliable D call. This CDR3 contains 12 residues. The V and J ends lost 6 bases and 6 bases respectively, with 6 bases between them. The V gene's germline CDR1 is MDHEN and CDR2 SYDVKM. CDR3 sequence: CASRQANSPLHF. DNA for the CDR3: TGTGCCAGCAGGCAAGCTAATTCACCCCTCCACTTT.

V is TRBV30 and J is TRBJ1-3; weak D call: TRBD1 (6 bases). The CDR3 consists of 14 residues. Per germline, CDR1 GTSNPN and CDR2 SVGIG (reference sequence). The germline V and J ends were trimmed by 3 bases and 0 bases, with 9 bases remaining between them. The CDR3 region has the DNA TGTGCCTGGAGGGAGACAGGCTCTGGAAACACCATATATTTT. It codes for CAWRETGSGNTIYF.

V usage is TRBV6-5 and J usage is TRBJ1-2, with TRBD1 matching over 7 bases. Germline lookup yields CDR1 MNHEY and CDR2 SVGAGI. This CDR3 comprises 13 residues. V lost 6 bases to trimming and J lost 10 bases; unmatched junction nucleotides: 11. CDR3 sequence (DNA): TGTGCCAGCAGGAAGCCGGGACAGCAGGACTACACCTTC. This gives the protein CASRKPGQQDYTF.

The sample holds one count of this clone. The V gene is TRBV6-4, the J gene TRBJ2-1; 9 nucleotides line up with TRBD1. Per germline, CDR1 MRHNA and CDR2 SNTAGT. V was pared by 0 bases and J by 7 bases, with 7 bases of the junction left unmatched. The length of the CDR3 is 16 residues. The CDR3 DNA follows: TGTGCCAGCAGTGACTCCCACAGGGGGCCTTGGAATGAGCAGTTCTTC. As protein: CASSDSHRGPWNEQFF.

The chain is built from TRBV3-1 (or the pseudogene TRBV3-2) and TRBJ2-7; D possibly corresponds to TRBD2 (5 bases). The CDR3 loop spans 15 amino acids. Trimming removed 1 base from V and 9 bases from J, with 19 bases in between. The germline V gene encodes CDR1 LGHDT and CDR2 YNNKEL (reference sequence). In DNA, the CDR3 is TGTGCCAGCAGCCAAGCCGACCGAGGGAAGTGGCCGCAGTACTTC. Encoded protein: CASSQADRGKWPQYF.

This clone was detected only a few times. The rearrangement links TRBV2 to TRBJ1-3; D unclear. The V end lost 5 bases, the J end lost 3 bases, and 8 bases lay between the germline ends. This CDR3 comprises 13 residues. Looked up from germline, CDR1 is SNHLY and CDR2 is FYNNEI. DNA for the CDR3: TGTGCCAGCAGTAACACTAATGGAAACACCATATATTTT. Translated, it gives CASSNTNGNTIYF.

In its sample, this clone was seen once. The chain links TRBV5-1 to TRBJ1-5; D possibly corresponds to TRBD1 (5 bases). Germline loops: CDR1 SGHRS, CDR2 YFSETQ. The CDR3 length is 15 residues. The V and J ends lost 0 bases and 5 bases respectively, with 12 bases between them. In DNA form, the CDR3 reads TGCGCCAGCAGCTTGGGTTGGGGGGAAGATCAGCCCCAGCATTTT. This gives the protein CASSLGWGEDQPQHF.